The rows below give T cell receptor beta chains drawn from one sample of a study of blood T cell repertoires in COVID-19. TCRdb's copy holds only in-frame clones and misses some; the assay was immunoSEQ multiplex PCR. This table has just under 45,000 clones, roughly 87% appearing once. Sequencing was performed on peripheral blood. All receptors derive from an elderly woman in a cohort sampled during active or convalescent COVID-19. Each CDR3 is given with its conserved first and last residue. D genes are given only for firm matches.

J gene | V gene | D gene | CDR3 DNA | CDR3 protein
TRBJ2-5 | TRBV13 | TRBD2 | TGTGCCAGCAGCCCTTACCCGCGGGGGGGGCAAGAGACCCAGTACTTC | CASSPYPRGGQETQYF
TRBJ2-7 | TRBV5-6 | TRBD1 | TGTGCCAGCAGTCGAACAACCGGGACAGGGAAGTACGAGCAGTACTTC | CASSRTTGTGKYEQYF
TRBJ2-3 | TRBV5-1 | TRBD1 | TGCGCCAGCAGCCCCGGACAGGTCACAGATACGCAGTATTTT | CASSPGQVTDTQYF
TRBJ2-2 | TRBV5-4 | TRBD2 | TGTGCCAGCAGCTTGGGGGCTAGCGGGTCCAACACCGGGGAGCTGTTTTTT | CASSLGASGSNTGELFF
TRBJ2-5 | TRBV7-2 | . | TGTGCCAGCAGCCTTGACAGGATCCAAGAGACCCAGTACTTC | CASSLDRIQETQYF
TRBJ2-2 | TRBV24-1 | TRBD2 | TGTGCCACCAGTCGGACTAGCGGGAGAACCGGGGAGCTGTTTTTT | CATSRTSGRTGELFF
TRBJ1-2 | TRBV7-2 | . | TGTGCCAGCAGCTCGGACTGGAACTATGGCTACACCTTC | CASSSDWNYGYTF
TRBJ2-1 | TRBV6-2/TRBV6-3 | . | TGTGCCAGCAGTTCCGACTCAAGTGAGCAGTTCTTC | CASSSDSSEQFF
TRBJ2-1 | TRBV19 | . | TGTGCCAGTAGTATAGGACCGGGGTCCTACAATGAGCAGTTCTTC | CASSIGPGSYNEQFF
TRBJ1-4 | TRBV21-1 | . | TGTGCCAGCAGCAAATTATGGGGCCGCCCCCGGGTGTCTAATGAAAAACTGTTTTTT | CASSKLWGRPRVSNEKLFF
TRBJ2-2 | TRBV7-2 | TRBD2 | TGTGCCAGCAGCCAATCTCAGCGGGAGTTCTCCGGGGAGCTGTTTTTT | CASSQSQREFSGELFF
TRBJ2-1 | TRBV14 | . | TGTGCCAGCAGCCATATCTGGGACACTTACAATGAGCAGTTCTTC | CASSHIWDTYNEQFF
TRBJ1-1 | TRBV6-2/TRBV6-3 | TRBD1 | TGTGCCAGCAGTTATGAGGGAAAGCCAGGGGGATCATTGAGCACTGAAGCTTTCTTT | CASSYEGKPGGSLSTEAFF